This TCR beta chain was captured by sequencing in a study of T-cell reconstitution after alpha-beta-depleted transplantation in children. V was clipped by 5 bases and J by 2 bases, with 9 bases between them. Germline lookup yields CDR1 SGHRS and CDR2 YFSETQ. The CDR3 is 13 amino acids. This sample's TCRbeta library carried unique molecular identifier barcodes. MiXCR was run by TCRdb on the PCR reads, yielding one entry per CDR3 protein. Of 670,000 or so distinct CDR3 sequences listed, less than 15% are singletons. Points on this clonotype: Antigen specificity is unknown.

Broader study findings: There were reportedly several hundred expanded graft clones from which alpha-beta T cells came about two months after transplant. T-cell numbers and diversity, one year after transplant, stemmed largely from T cells that were newly produced.

The sample consisted of PBMCs, taken before TCRalphabeta/CD19-depleted stem cell transplant. This clonotype was obtained from a girl aged 2 to 9 with congenital amegakaryocytic thrombocytopenia, due to receive a stem cell transplant. This chain connects TRBV5-1 to TRBJ2-3, with D unclear. CDR3 protein: CASSPEHTDTQYF. The CDR3, as DNA: TGCGCCAGCAGTCCGGAGCACACAGATACGCAGTATTTT.